The 31 T cell receptor beta chains below all came from one sample that was sequenced in a study of Graves' ophthalmopathy and Graves' hyperthyroidism. The study amplified TCR beta CDR3 regions using RNA transcripts. Following a first-round RT-PCR that used HTBI primers, a second-round multiplex PCR was carried out. One entry per CDR3 protein, called by TCRdb with MiXCR from the multiplex PCR reads. The table shows roughly 1.1 million distinct CDR3 sequences, with around a third occurring only once. The sequencing input was peripheral blood or thyroid tissue (not recorded which). Receptors were obtained from an adult man with Graves' hyperthyroidism.

This clonotype was recorded once. The conserved phenylalanine or tryptophan is not found at the CDR3 terminus, so this likely reflects a read error. The V call is TRBV7-9, the J call TRBJ1-2; TRBD1 matches 7 bases. J was trimmed by 10 bases and V by 4 bases; bases with no gene match: 6. Looked up from germline, CDR1 is SEHNR and CDR2 is FQNEAQ (reference sequence). The CDR3 is 12 residues long. CDR3 DNA: TGTGCCAGCAGCTCGGGACAGAATATCTACACCCTC. This sequence encodes CASSSGQNIYTL.

V is TRBV29-1 and J is TRBJ2-7; the match to TRBD2 covers 13 bases. The CDR3 has 14 residues. Germline CDR1 and CDR2: SQVTM and ANQGSEA. J lost 5 bases, V lost 3 bases, and 4 bases had no gene match. This CDR3 reads CSVEGLAGKDEQYF. CDR3 DNA: TGCAGCGTTGAGGGACTAGCGGGAAAGGACGAGCAGTACTTC.

This clonotype was seen repeatedly, ten times or more. The rearrangement uses TRBV5-1 and TRBJ2-6; D gene ambiguous. Trimming pared 0 bases from V and 4 bases from J, leaving 14 bases between. CDR1 SGHRS and CDR2 YFSETQ come from the germline V gene. The CDR3 has 17 residues. The CDR3 region is CASSLGLLGPGANVLTF. In nucleotides, the CDR3 is TGCGCCAGCAGCTTGGGATTGTTGGGTCCCGGGGCCAACGTCCTGACTTTC.

This clonotype was recorded at least ten times. The V call is TRBV11-2, the J call TRBJ2-5, with D unclear. The CDR3 length is 16 residues. The V and J ends lost 5 bases and 2 bases respectively, with 18 bases between them. Germline V CDR1 and CDR2: SGHAT, FQNNGV. CDR3: CASSRPPGALQETQYF. CDR3 nucleotide sequence: TGTGCCAGCAGCCGCCCCCCAGGAGCTTTACAAGAGACCCAGTACTTC.

The V call is TRBV30, the J call TRBJ2-5; 7 positions agree with TRBD1. The CDR3 is 16 residues long. Germline values: CDR1 GTSNPN, CDR2 SVGIG (reference sequence). V trimming: 4 bases; J trimming: 1 base; junction bases outside the gene matches: 12. The CDR3: CAWTPGQKTSQETQYF. CDR3 nucleotides: TGTGCCTGGACCCCGGGACAGAAAACCTCCCAAGAGACCCAGTACTTC.

This clonotype occurred many times. The chain couples TRBV6-5 to TRBJ1-6; 7 nucleotides line up with TRBD1. Germline V gene lookup returns CDR1 MNHEY and CDR2 SVGAGI. There are 14 residues in the CDR3. V shed 7 bases and J 8 bases; nucleotides not matched to a gene: 8. The CDR3 nucleotides read TGTGCCAGCACTAGAAAGGGGGCACATTCACCCCTCCACTTT. Amino acid sequence: CASTRKGAHSPLHF.

This clonotype was seen more than once but under ten times. The chain recombines TRBV5-6 with TRBJ1-1; D remains ambiguous. The CDR3 consists of 13 residues. The V gene's germline CDR1 is SGHDT and CDR2 YYEEEE. V lost 4 bases and J 4 bases, leaving 11 bases between the germline ends. CDR3 protein: CASSQEVGTEAFF. DNA for the CDR3: TGTGCCAGCAGCCAAGAGGTGGGCACTGAAGCTTTCTTT.

This clonotype has just one count. V usage is TRBV29-1 and J usage is TRBJ2-6, with TRBD2 as a possible D gene (6 bases). The germline V and J ends were trimmed by 7 bases and 0 bases, with 19 bases remaining between them. The CDR3 is 17 amino acids. Germline loops: CDR1 SQVTM, CDR2 ANQGSEA. The CDR3 sequence is CSAVRDRLSSGANVLTF. The CDR3 nucleotides are TGCAGCGCCGTGCGGGACCGCCTGAGCTCTGGGGCCAACGTCCTGACTTTC.

This clonotype has ten or more counts. The chain links TRBV18 to TRBJ1-1, with D unclear. Germline V CDR1 and CDR2: KGHSH, LQKENI. V gave up 8 bases and J gave up 0 bases, with 10 bases separating them. The CDR3 spans 13 residues. CDR3 residues: CASSPKVNTEAFF. CDR3 DNA sequence: TGTGCCAGCAGCCCAAAGGTGAACACTGAAGCTTTCTTT.

This sequence joins TRBV7-2 and TRBJ2-7, with TRBD1 identical over 10 bases. Germline loops: CDR1 SGHTA, CDR2 FQGNSA. The CDR3 has 14 residues. V trimming: 5 bases; J trimming: 9 bases; junction bases outside the gene matches: 10. CDR3 amino acids: CASSPGTGDVSQYF. The CDR3 DNA reads TGTGCCAGCAGCCCCGGGACAGGGGATGTTTCGCAGTACTTC.

V and J are TRBV10-3 and TRBJ2-5; 10 bases fit TRBD2. V lost 5 bases to trimming and J lost 3 bases; unmatched junction nucleotides: 6. The CDR3 is 15 residues long. Per the germline V gene, CDR1 is ENHRY and CDR2 is SYGVKD. The chain's CDR3 is CAISYSGLAEETQYF. The CDR3 DNA reads TGTGCCATCAGTTACTCTGGACTAGCGGAAGAGACCCAGTACTTC.

This clonotype was recorded at least ten times. This CDR3 reads CASSEETGRMETQYF. CDR3 in DNA: TGTGCCAGTAGTGAGGAGACAGGGAGAATGGAGACCCAGTACTTC. This sequence joins TRBV19 and TRBJ2-5; 7 bases agree with TRBD1. With 5 bases clipped from V and 5 bases from J, the junction kept 11 bases outside the gene matches. This CDR3 has 15 amino acids. Germline values: CDR1 LNHDA, CDR2 SQIVND (reference sequence).

This clonotype has more than one count but fewer than ten. This chain uses TRBV7-2 with TRBJ1-5; D not resolved. The CDR3 has 17 residues. Germline lookup yields CDR1 SGHTA and CDR2 FQGNSA. With 1 base removed from V and 1 base from J, the gap between germline ends came to 14 bases. The CDR3 DNA sequence: TGTGCCAGCAGCTTAGTAGCCCCAGGAGAAAGCAATCAGCCCCAGCATTTT. Translated, it gives CASSLVAPGESNQPQHF.

This clonotype was observed many times. The gene calls are TRBV7-2 and TRBJ2-5, with 10 positions matching TRBD1. CDR3 length equals 14 residues. V gave up 6 bases and J gave up 5 bases; unmatched junction bases: 6. The germline V gene encodes CDR1 SGHTA and CDR2 FQGNSA. CDR3 residues: CASRTGGWVETQYF. The CDR3 region has the DNA TGTGCCAGCAGGACAGGGGGCTGGGTGGAGACCCAGTACTTC.

This clonotype was observed a handful of times. This rearrangement joins TRBV6-5 to TRBJ1-1; D not certain. Deletions cut 1 base from V and 5 bases from J, with 17 bases between. There are 16 residues in the CDR3. Germline-derived CDR1 and CDR2 are MNHEY and SVGAGI. In DNA form, the CDR3 reads TGTGCCAGCAGTTACTTTAAGACGGGCCGGGAAACTGAAGCTTTCTTT. It codes for CASSYFKTGRETEAFF.

This clonotype was counted ten times or more. The chain has TRBV7-9 and TRBJ1-4, with D possibly TRBD1 on 5 matching bases. CDR1 is SEHNR and CDR2 is FQNEAQ in the germline V gene (reference sequence). The CDR3 has 15 amino acids. V was clipped by 4 bases and J by 1 base, with 10 bases between them. The CDR3 nucleotides are TGTGCCAGCAGCTCAGCGAGGGGAACTAATGAAAAACTGTTTTTT. Its protein is CASSSARGTNEKLFF.

This clonotype has a count of ten or more. This rearrangement joins TRBV7-4 to TRBJ1-5; D remains unclear. V was pared by 5 bases and J by 3 bases, with 11 bases between. This CDR3 region has 14 residues. Germline CDR1 reads SGHVT; CDR2 reads SQSDAQ. This chain's CDR3 is CASSPTVNNQPQHF. CDR3 nucleotide sequence: TGTGCCAGCAGCCCGACGGTGAACAATCAGCCCCAGCATTTT.

The rearrangement links TRBV20-1 to TRBJ1-2, with a tentative D call TRBD1 (6 bases). This CDR3 is 14 amino acids long. Germline V gene lookup returns CDR1 DFQATT and CDR2 SNEGSKA (reference sequence). V lost 3 bases to trimming and J lost 4 bases, with 15 bases between them. CDR3: CSASSGTQTYGYTF. In DNA form, the CDR3 reads TGCAGTGCTAGTTCCGGGACACAAACCTATGGCTACACCTTC.

This clonotype came up many times. The gene calls are TRBV2 and TRBJ2-2, with D possibly being TRBD1 (5 bases). Looked up from germline, CDR1 is SNHLY and CDR2 is FYNNEI. This CDR3 has 15 amino acids. V was clipped by 3 bases and J by 1 base, with 9 bases between them. In DNA, the CDR3 is TGTGCCAGCAGTGAGGCTAGGGGGAACACCGGGGAGCTGTTTTTT. As protein: CASSEARGNTGELFF.

This clonotype was seen only a few times. J is TRBJ1-2 and V is TRBV12-3 or TRBV12-4, with D possibly TRBD1 on 5 matching bases. The CDR3 sequence is 13 residues long. V was shortened by 4 bases and J by 1 base, with 7 bases between the two germline ends. CDR3 nucleotides: TGTGCCAGCAGTTGGGACGATAACTATGGCTACACCTTC. As protein: CASSWDDNYGYTF.

This chain joins TRBV7-8 and TRBJ2-2; D is possibly TRBD2 (6 bases). This CDR3 is built from 14 residues. In germline, CDR1 is SGHVS, CDR2 FQNEAQ. The germline V and J ends were trimmed by 8 bases and 0 bases, with 10 bases remaining between them. The CDR3 DNA reads TGTGCCAGCCGCGGGGCGGCGAACACCGGGGAGCTGTTTTTT. Translated, it gives CASRGAANTGELFF.

The rearrangement links TRBV10-3 to TRBJ1-5, with 12 bases matching TRBD1. This CDR3 has 15 amino acids. Germline V gene lookup returns CDR1 ENHRY and CDR2 SYGVKD. Trimming took 7 bases from V and 6 from J; bases not matched to a gene: 7. In DNA form, the CDR3 reads TGTGCCATCACCGAGGGGGACAGGGGGCGTCAGCCCCAGCATTTT. This gives the protein CAITEGDRGRQPQHF.

This clonotype was recorded many times. The genes are TRBV20-1 and TRBJ2-7, with a possible D match to TRBD1 (6 bases). The length of the CDR3 is 15 residues. The germline V gene encodes CDR1 DFQATT and CDR2 SNEGSKA (reference sequence). V was pared by 4 bases and J by 0 bases, with 16 bases between. CDR3 residues: CSAKRQALISYEQYF. The CDR3 DNA sequence: TGCAGTGCTAAGAGACAGGCTCTTATCTCCTACGAGCAGTACTTC.

V and J are TRBV3-1 and TRBJ1-6; D might be TRBD1 (6 bases). The CDR3 loop spans 15 amino acids. The germline gives CDR1 LGHDT, CDR2 YNNKEL (reference sequence). V was shortened by 0 bases and J by 10 bases, with 13 bases between the two germline ends. The CDR3 coding sequence is TGTGCCAGCAGCCAAGATTGGCGGGGGCAGTCACCCCTCCACTTT. Translating it yields CASSQDWRGQSPLHF.

The chain recombines TRBV30 with TRBJ1-2; D possibly corresponds to TRBD1 (5 bases). V lost 1 base and J 8 bases, leaving 8 bases between the germline ends. This CDR3 has 11 residues. Looked up from germline, CDR1 is GTSNPN and CDR2 is SVGIG (reference sequence). The CDR3 loop reads CAWSEGRGYTF. The DNA for the CDR3 is TGTGCCTGGAGTGAGGGGAGGGGCTACACCTTC.

The gene calls are TRBV14 and TRBJ1-2; D gene uncertain. Trimming took 5 bases from V and 4 from J, leaving 11 bases between them. This CDR3 is 13 amino acids long. In germline, CDR1 is SGHDN, CDR2 FVKESK. CDR3: CASSLGNGYGYTF. Written as DNA, the CDR3 is TGTGCCAGCAGCTTGGGGAACGGCTATGGCTACACCTTC.

This clonotype occurred many times. This chain connects TRBV25-1 to TRBJ1-1; 7 bases match TRBD1. The J segment lost 2 bases and the V segment lost 3 bases, leaving 6 bases of the junction unmatched. This CDR3 has 15 residues. Per the germline V gene, CDR1 is MGHDK and CDR2 is SYGVNS. DNA for the CDR3: TGTGCCAGCAGTGATCCTCGACAGGGCAACACTGAAGCTTTCTTT. This codes for CASSDPRQGNTEAFF.

This clonotype was detected a few times. The CDR3 nucleotides are TGCGCCAGCAGTAGCGGAGGGCTCACTGAAGCTTTCTTT. It translates to CASSSGGLTEAFF. The chain employs TRBV4-3 and TRBJ1-1; no clear D. Trimming removed 6 bases at V and 4 bases at J, with 12 bases between. In germline, CDR1 is LGHNA, CDR2 YSLEER. There are 13 residues in the CDR3.

The V and J genes are TRBV9 and TRBJ2-3; 7 positions agree with TRBD1. This CDR3 comprises 14 residues. V shed 3 bases, J shed 3 bases, and the junction held 4 bases outside the gene matches. Germline CDR1 SGDLS, CDR2 YYNGEE. The CDR3 protein is CASSADRETDTQYF. In DNA form, the CDR3 reads TGTGCCAGCAGCGCCGACAGGGAAACAGATACGCAGTATTTT.

The chain recombines TRBV19 with TRBJ1-1; D is undetermined. Trimming stripped 3 bases from V and 1 base from J, with 12 bases between. The germline gives CDR1 LNHDA, CDR2 SQIVND (reference sequence). CDR3 length equals 15 residues. CDR3 amino acids: CASSIPGRGNTEAFF. The CDR3 nucleotides read TGTGCCAGTAGTATCCCCGGGAGAGGGAACACTGAAGCTTTCTTT.

This clonotype has at least ten counts. The chain has TRBV29-1 and TRBJ1-4; a possible D gene is TRBD1 (5 bases). Trimming took off 7 bases at V and 8 bases at J, with 14 bases between the two ends. The CDR3 spans 12 residues. Germline V CDR1 and CDR2: SQVTM, ANQGSEA. CDR3 residues: CSARGRTEKLFF. CDR3 coding DNA: TGCAGCGCCCGGGGACGGACGGAAAAACTGTTTTTT.